The table lists the clone carrying this T cell receptor beta chain with a few counts. The data originate from a study of early T cells in non-severe SARS-CoV-2 infection. Individual cDNA molecules each received unique molecular identifiers attached to them. TCRdb itself ran the 5' RACE reads through MiXCR, one entry per CDR3 protein. The repertoire includes some 40,000 distinct CDR3 sequences, 5.5% to 7.5% of them detected once, and under 25% sits in the top ten. Germline V lookup: CDR1 SGDLS, CDR2 YYNGEE. Trimming stripped 4 bases from V and 3 bases from J, with 13 bases between. This CDR3 is built from 14 residues.

The clonotype was recovered from an adult who was a healthcare worker with PCR-confirmed SARS-CoV-2 infection or an uninfected control (not recorded which). The sample was whole blood, taken at baseline. The chain couples TRBV9 to TRBJ2-5; D is possibly TRBD2 (6 bases). The CDR3 bases are TGTGCCAGCAGCCCCCCCCGGGGGAAAGAGACCCAGTACTTC. Protein product: CASSPPRGKETQYF. The full variable domain, its missing parts supplied by reference TRBV9 and TRBJ2-5, is DSGVTQTPKHLITATGQRVTLRCSPRSGDLSVYWYQQSLDQGLQFLIQYYNGEERAKGNILERFSAQQFPDLHSELNLSSLELGDSALYFCASSPPRGKETQYFGPGTRLLVL.